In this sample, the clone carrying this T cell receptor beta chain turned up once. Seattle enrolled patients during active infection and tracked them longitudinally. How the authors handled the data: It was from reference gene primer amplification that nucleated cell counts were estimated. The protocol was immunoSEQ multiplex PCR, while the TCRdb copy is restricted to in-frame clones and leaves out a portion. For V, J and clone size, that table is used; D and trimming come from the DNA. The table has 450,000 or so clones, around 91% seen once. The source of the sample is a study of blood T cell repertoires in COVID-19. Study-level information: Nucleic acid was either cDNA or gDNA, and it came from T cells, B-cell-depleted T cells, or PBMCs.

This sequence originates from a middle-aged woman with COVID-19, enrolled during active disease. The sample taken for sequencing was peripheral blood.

The CDR3, as DNA: TGTGCCATCAGTGAGTTTAGAGGGATAAACACAGATACGCAGTATTTT. It encodes CAISEFRGINTDTQYF. The chain recombines TRBV10-3 with TRBJ2-3, with D perhaps TRBD2 (5 bases). The V end lost 1 base, the J end lost 2 bases, and 13 bases lay between the germline ends. CDR3 size: 16 residues. Germline V gives CDR1 ENHRY, CDR2 SYGVKD.